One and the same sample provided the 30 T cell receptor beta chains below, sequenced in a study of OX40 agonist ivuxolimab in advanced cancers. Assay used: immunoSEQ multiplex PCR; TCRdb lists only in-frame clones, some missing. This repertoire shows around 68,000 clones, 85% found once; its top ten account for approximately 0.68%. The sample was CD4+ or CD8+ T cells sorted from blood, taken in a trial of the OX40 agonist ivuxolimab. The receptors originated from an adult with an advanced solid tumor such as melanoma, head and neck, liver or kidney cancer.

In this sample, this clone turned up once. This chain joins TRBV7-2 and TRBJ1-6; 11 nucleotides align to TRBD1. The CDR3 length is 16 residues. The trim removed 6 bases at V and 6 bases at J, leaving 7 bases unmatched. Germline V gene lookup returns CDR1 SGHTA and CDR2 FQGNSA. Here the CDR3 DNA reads TGTGCCAGCAGTAGGACAGGGGGCGCGTCTAATTCACCCCTCCACTTT. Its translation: CASSRTGGASNSPLHF.

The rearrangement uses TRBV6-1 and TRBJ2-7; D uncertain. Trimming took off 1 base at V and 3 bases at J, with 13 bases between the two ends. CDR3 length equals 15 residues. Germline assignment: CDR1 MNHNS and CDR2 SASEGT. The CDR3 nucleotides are TGTGCCAGCAGTGAAGGTAGGCGGTCCAACTACGAGCAGTACTTC. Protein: CASSEGRRSNYEQYF.

The chain's CDR3 is CASSQEVRGYEQYF. In DNA form, the CDR3 reads TGCGCCAGCAGCCAAGAGGTGAGGGGGTACGAGCAGTACTTC. V is TRBV4-3 and J is TRBJ2-7, with D possibly matching TRBD1 (6 bases). The ends were cut back, 0 bases at V and 4 bases at J, with 10 bases in the middle. The CDR3 loop spans 14 amino acids. The germline V gene has CDR1 LGHNA and CDR2 YSLEER.

CDR3 nucleotide sequence: TGTGCCAGCAGGAAGGGACTAGCGGGAGACAATGAGCAGTTCTTC. Encoded protein: CASRKGLAGDNEQFF. V usage is TRBV6-1 and J usage is TRBJ2-1; 14 nucleotides align to TRBD2. This CDR3 comprises 15 residues. Trimming at V came to 6 bases and at J to 5 bases, leaving 3 bases not matched to a gene. Germline-derived CDR1 and CDR2 are MNHNS and SASEGT.

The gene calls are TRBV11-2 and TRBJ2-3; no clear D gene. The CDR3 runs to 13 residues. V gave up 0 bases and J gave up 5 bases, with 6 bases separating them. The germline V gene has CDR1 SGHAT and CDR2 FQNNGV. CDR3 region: CASSLDLIDTQYF. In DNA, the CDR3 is TGTGCCAGCAGCTTAGATCTGATAGATACGCAGTATTTT.

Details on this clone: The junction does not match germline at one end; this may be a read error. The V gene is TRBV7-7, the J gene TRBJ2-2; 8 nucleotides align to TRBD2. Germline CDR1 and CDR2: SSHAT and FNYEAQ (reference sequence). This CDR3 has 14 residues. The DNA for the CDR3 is TGTGCTAGCAGCGGGAGTCTGACCGGCGGGGAGCTGTTTTTT. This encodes CASSGSLTGGELFF.

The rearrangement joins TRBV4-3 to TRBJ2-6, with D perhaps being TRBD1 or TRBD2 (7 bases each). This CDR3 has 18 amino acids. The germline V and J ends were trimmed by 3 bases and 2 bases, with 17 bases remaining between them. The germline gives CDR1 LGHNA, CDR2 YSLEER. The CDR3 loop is CASSHRGGLSTGANVLTF. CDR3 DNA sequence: TGCGCCAGCAGCCACAGGGGGGGTCTCTCCACTGGGGCCAACGTCCTGACTTTC.

DNA for the CDR3: TGTGCCAGCAGCTTCGCGGGGCAGCAAGAGACCCAGTACTTC. This sequence encodes CASSFAGQQETQYF. The rearrangement joins TRBV7-2 to TRBJ2-5; a possible D gene is TRBD2 (6 bases). V was cut by 3 bases and J by 2 bases, with 10 bases left in between. The length of the CDR3 is 14 residues. Germline CDR1 reads SGHTA; CDR2 reads FQGNSA.

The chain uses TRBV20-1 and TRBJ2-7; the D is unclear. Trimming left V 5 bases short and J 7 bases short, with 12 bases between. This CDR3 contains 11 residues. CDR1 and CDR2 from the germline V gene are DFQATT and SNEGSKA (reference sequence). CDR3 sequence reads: CSASDGREQYF. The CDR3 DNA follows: TGCAGTGCTTCGGACGGACGGGAGCAGTACTTC.

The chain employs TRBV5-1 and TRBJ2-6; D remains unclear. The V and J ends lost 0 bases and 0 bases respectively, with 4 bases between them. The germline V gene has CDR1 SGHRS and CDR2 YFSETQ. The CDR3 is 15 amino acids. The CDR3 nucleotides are TGCGCCAGCAGCTTGGGGGGCTCTGGGGCCAACGTCCTGACTTTC. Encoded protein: CASSLGGSGANVLTF.

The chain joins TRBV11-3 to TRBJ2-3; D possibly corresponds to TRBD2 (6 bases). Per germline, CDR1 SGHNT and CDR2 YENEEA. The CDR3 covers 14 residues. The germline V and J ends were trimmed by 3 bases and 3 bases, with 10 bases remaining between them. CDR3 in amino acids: CASSFSGGTDTQYF. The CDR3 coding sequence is TGTGCCAGCAGCTTTAGTGGGGGGACAGATACGCAGTATTTT.

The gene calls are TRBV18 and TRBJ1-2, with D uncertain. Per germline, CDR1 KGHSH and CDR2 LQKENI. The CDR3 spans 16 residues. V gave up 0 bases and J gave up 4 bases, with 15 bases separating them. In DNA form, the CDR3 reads TGTGCCAGCTCACCACCGGTGGTTGACCGAAGCTATGGCTACACCTTC. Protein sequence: CASSPPVVDRSYGYTF.

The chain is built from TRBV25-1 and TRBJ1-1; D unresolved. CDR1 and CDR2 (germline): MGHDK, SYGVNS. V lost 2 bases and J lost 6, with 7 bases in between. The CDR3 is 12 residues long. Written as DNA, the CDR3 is TGTGCCAGCAGTGAAAATCTCGCTGAAGCTTTCTTT. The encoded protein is CASSENLAEAFF.

The CDR3 nucleotides read TGTGCCAGCAGCCGCGCACAAGAGACCCAGTACTTC. Amino acid sequence: CASSRAQETQYF. The chain recombines TRBV7-2 with TRBJ2-5; D is unresolved. V was pared by 5 bases and J by 2 bases, with 6 bases between. The germline gives CDR1 SGHTA, CDR2 FQGNSA. The CDR3 has 12 residues.

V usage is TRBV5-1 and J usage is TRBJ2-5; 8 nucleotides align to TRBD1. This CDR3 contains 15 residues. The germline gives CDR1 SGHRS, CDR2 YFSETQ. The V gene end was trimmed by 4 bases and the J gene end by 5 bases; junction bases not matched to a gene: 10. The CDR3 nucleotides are TGCGCCAGCAGCCCATCCACAGGGGGAGCTGAGACCCAGTACTTC. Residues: CASSPSTGGAETQYF.

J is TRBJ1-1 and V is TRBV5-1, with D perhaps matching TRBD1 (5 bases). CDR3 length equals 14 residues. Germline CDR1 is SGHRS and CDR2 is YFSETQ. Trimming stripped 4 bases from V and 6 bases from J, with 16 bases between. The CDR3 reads CASSLGEIGAEAFF. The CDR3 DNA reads TGCGCCAGCAGCCTAGGGGAAATTGGCGCTGAAGCTTTCTTT.

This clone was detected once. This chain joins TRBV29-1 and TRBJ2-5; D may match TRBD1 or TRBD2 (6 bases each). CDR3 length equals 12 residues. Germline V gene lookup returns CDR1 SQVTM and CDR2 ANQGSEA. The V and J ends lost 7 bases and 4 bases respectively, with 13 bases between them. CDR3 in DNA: TGCAGCGGGAGAAGGGGGGCAGAGACCCAGTACTTC. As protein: CSGRRGAETQYF.

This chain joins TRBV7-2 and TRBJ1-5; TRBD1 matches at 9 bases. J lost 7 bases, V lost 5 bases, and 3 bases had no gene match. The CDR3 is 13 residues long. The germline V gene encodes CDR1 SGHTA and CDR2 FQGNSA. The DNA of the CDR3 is TGTGCCAGCAGCGACAGGGGGAACCAGCCCCAGCATTTT. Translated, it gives CASSDRGNQPQHF.

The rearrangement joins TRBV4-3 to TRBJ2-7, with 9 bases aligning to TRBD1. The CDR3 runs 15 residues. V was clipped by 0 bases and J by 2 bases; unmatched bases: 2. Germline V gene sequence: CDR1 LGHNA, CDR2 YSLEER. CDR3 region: CASSQEGTGPYEQYF. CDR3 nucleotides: TGCGCCAGCAGCCAAGAGGGGACAGGGCCCTACGAGCAGTACTTC.

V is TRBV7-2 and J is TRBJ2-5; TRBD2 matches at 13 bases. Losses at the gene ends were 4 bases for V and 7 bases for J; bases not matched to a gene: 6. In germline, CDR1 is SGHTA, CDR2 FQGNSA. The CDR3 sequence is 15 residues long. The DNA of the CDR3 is TGTGCCAGCAGCTCCGGACTAGCGGGGGCCGTGACCCAGTACTTC. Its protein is CASSSGLAGAVTQYF.

The CDR3 DNA sequence: TGTGCCAGCAGCTTATTCCCGAACACTGAAGCTTTCTTT. Translation: CASSLFPNTEAFF. The chain combines TRBV7-2 with TRBJ1-1; D remains ambiguous. This CDR3 spans 13 amino acids. V lost 2 bases to trimming and J lost 1 base, with 5 bases between them. Germline assignment: CDR1 SGHTA and CDR2 FQGNSA.

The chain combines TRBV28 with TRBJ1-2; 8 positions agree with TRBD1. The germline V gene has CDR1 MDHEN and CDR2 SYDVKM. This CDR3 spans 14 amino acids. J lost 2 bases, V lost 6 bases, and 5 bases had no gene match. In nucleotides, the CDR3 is TGTGCCAGCAGGTCAGGGGGCGCCAACTATGGCTACACCTTC. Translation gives CASRSGGANYGYTF.

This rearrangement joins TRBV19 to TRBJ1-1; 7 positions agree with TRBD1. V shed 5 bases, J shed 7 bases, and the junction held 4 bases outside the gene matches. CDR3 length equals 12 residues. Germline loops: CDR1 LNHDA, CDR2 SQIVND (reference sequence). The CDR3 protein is CASSSTGSEAFF. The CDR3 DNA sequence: TGTGCCAGTAGTTCGACAGGGAGTGAAGCTTTCTTT.

CDR3 in amino acids: CASSLLSPSYGYTF. The CDR3 region has the DNA TGTGCCAGCAGCTTGTTATCCCCAAGCTATGGCTACACCTTC. This chain connects TRBV5-6 to TRBJ1-2; D call uncertain. Deletions cut 1 base from V and 4 bases from J, with 11 bases between. This CDR3 contains 14 residues. Germline V gene sequence: CDR1 SGHDT, CDR2 YYEEEE.

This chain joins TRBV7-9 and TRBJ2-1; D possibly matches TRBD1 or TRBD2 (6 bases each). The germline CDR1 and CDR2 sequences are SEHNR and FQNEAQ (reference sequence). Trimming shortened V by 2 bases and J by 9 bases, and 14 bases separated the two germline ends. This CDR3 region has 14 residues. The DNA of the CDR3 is TGTGCCAGCAGCTTAAGGGGGGCCGAGGGTGAGCAGTTCTTC. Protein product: CASSLRGAEGEQFF.

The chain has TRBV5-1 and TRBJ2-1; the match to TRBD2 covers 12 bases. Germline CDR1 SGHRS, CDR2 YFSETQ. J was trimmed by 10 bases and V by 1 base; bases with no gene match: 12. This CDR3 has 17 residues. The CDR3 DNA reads TGCGCCAGCAGCTTGTGGCCTAGCGGGGGGGCCTGGGGCGAGCAGTTCTTC. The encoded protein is CASSLWPSGGAWGEQFF.

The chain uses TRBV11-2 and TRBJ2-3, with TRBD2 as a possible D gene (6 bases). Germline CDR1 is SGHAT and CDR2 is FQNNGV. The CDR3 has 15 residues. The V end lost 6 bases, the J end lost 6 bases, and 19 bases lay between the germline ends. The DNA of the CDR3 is TGTGCCAGCAGTACCAGACTAGGGCGGGCGGATACGCAGTATTTT. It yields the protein CASSTRLGRADTQYF.

Here the CDR3 DNA reads TGTGCCAGCAGCTCCCAGTGGGTTGAGGAGCAGTTCTTC. Translated, it gives CASSSQWVEEQFF. V is TRBV11-3 and J is TRBJ2-1; no definite D call. The CDR3 is made up of 13 amino acids. Germline lookup yields CDR1 SGHNT and CDR2 YENEEA. The V end lost 4 bases, the J end lost 10 bases, and 14 bases lay between the germline ends.

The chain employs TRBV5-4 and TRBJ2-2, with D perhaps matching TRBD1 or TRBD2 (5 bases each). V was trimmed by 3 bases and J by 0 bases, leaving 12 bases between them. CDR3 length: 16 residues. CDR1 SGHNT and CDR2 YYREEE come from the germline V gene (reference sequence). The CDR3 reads CASSSGRVTNTGELFF. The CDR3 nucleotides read TGTGCCAGCAGCTCGGGGCGGGTGACGAACACCGGGGAGCTGTTTTTT.

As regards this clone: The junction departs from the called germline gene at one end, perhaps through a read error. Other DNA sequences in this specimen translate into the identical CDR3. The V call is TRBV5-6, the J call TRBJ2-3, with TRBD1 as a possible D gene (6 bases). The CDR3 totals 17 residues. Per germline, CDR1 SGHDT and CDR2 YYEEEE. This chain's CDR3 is CASSSPGQTGLTDTQYF. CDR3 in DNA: TGTGCTAGCAGCTCTCCGGGACAAACAGGGCTCACAGATACGCAGTATTTT.